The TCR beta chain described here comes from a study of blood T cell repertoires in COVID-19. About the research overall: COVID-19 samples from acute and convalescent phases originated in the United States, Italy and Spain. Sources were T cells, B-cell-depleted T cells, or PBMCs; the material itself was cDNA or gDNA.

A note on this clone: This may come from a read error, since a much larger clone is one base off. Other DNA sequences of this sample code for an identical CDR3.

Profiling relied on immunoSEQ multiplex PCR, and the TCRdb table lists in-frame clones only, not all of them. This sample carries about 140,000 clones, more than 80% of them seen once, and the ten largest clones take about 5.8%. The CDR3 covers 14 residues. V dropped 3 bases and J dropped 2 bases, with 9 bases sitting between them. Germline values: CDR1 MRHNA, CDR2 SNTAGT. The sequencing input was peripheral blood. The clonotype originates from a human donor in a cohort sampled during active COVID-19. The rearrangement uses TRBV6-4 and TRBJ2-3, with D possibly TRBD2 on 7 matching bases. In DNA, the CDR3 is TGTGCCAGCAGTGATGGGGGGGCCACAGATACGCAGTATTTT. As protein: CASSDGGATDTQYF.